The rows below give T cell receptor beta chains drawn from one sample of a study of cytomegalovirus exposure and HLA in healthy donors. TCRdb's copy holds only in-frame clones and misses some; the assay was immunoSEQ multiplex PCR. Counted here are 170,000 or so clones, 60% to 80% occurring once; the ten biggest clones make up 2% to 2.5%. Sequences were obtained from PBMCs. These receptors were collected from a man in his sixties in good health and CMV-seronegative. Each CDR3 is given with its conserved first and last residue. A D gene is named only where the DNA matches it firmly. Size values are once, few and many counts, or a class for expanded clones, and some rows have none.

abundance | j_gene | d_gene | v_gene | CDR3nt | CDR3aa
- | TRBJ2-5 | - | TRBV6-5 | TGTGCCAGCAGTTACTCTTCCAGGGATGAGACCCAGTACTTC | CASSYSSRDETQYF
- | TRBJ1-1 | - | TRBV29-1 | TGCAGCGTTGACAGGATTTCTGAAGCTTTCTTT | CSVDRISEAFF
- | TRBJ2-2 | TRBD2 | TRBV4-2 | TGTGCCAGCAGCCAAGCTAAAGCAGGACTAGCAGTTACCGGGGAGCTGTTTTTT | CASSQAKAGLAVTGELFF
- | TRBJ1-1 | - | TRBV10-3 | TGTGCCATCAGTGAGTCTGCGGGGGAAGCTTTCTTT | CAISESAGEAFF
- | TRBJ1-6 | - | TRBV4-1 | TGCGCCAGCAGCCAAGACAGGGATTCACCCCTCCACTTT | CASSQDRDSPLHF
few | TRBJ1-5 | - | TRBV5-6 | TGTGCCAGCAGCTTTAGGGGTGTTAGCAATCAGCCCCAGCATTTT | CASSFRGVSNQPQHF
once | TRBJ1-5 | - | TRBV19 | TGTGCCAGTACCGCCTACAGGGCTAATCAGCCCCAGCATTTT | CASTAYRANQPQHF
- | TRBJ2-3 | TRBD1 | TRBV5-6 | TGTGCCAGCAGCTTGAACGTCAGGGGGACGCAGTATTTT | CASSLNVRGTQYF
- | TRBJ2-7 | - | TRBV7-9 | TGTGCCAGCAGCTTAGCACAAGGAGGTACCTACGAGCAGTACTTC | CASSLAQGGTYEQYF
few | TRBJ2-1 | TRBD1 | TRBV5-6 | TGTGCCAGCAGCTTGGGACAGGGAAGGAGCAATGAGCAGTTCTTC | CASSLGQGRSNEQFF
few | TRBJ2-5 | TRBD2 | TRBV9 | TGTGCCAGCAGCGTGGATCCGGGACTAGCGGGGGCTGTGGAGACCCAGTACTTC | CASSVDPGLAGAVETQYF
few | TRBJ2-3 | TRBD2 | TRBV19 | TGTGCCAGTAGTATATTGGCGGGGGGGCTCGATACGCAGTATTTT | CASSILAGGLDTQYF
- | TRBJ1-5 | - | TRBV6-5 | TGTGCCAGCAGTTCAGGGCCAGATAGCAATCAGCCCCAGCATTTT | CASSSGPDSNQPQHF
few | TRBJ2-3 | TRBD2 | TRBV7-2 | TGTGCCAGCAGCTTAGTTTCACTAGCGGTGGGAAATACGCAGTATTTT | CASSLVSLAVGNTQYF
- | TRBJ1-2 | TRBD1 | TRBV5-1 | TGCGCCAGCAGAAGGGAACAGGGGGCCGTGTGGGGCTACACCTTC | CASRREQGAVWGYTF
few | TRBJ2-1 | - | TRBV25-1 | TGTGCCAGCAGTGGGGAGCAAGGTCATGAGCAGTTCTTC | CASSGEQGHEQFF
- | TRBJ1-6 | - | TRBV11-2 | TGTGCCAGCAGCCCCGACAGGTATCTCACCCTCCACTTT | CASSPDRYLTLHF
few | TRBJ2-1 | - | TRBV27 | TGTGCCAGCAGTTCTCAGACAGGTTTTGTCAATGAGCAGTTCTTC | CASSSQTGFVNEQFF
- | TRBJ2-7 | - | TRBV11-1 | TGTGCCAGCAGCTTAGCGGGTGGGACAAGAGATCGGTACTTC | CASSLAGGTRDRYF
- | TRBJ2-5 | - | TRBV5-1 | TGCGCCAGCAGCTTGGAGGGGGGGGCCTGGGAGACCCAGTACTTC | CASSLEGGAWETQYF
once | TRBJ2-7 | TRBD1 | TRBV6-1 | TGTGCCAGCAGTGGGGGGATCGGGACAGGGCACTACGAGCAGTACTTC | CASSGGIGTGHYEQYF
- | TRBJ1-5 | TRBD1 | TRBV6-1 | TGTGCCAATCAGGGGGCGGCAGGGCAGCCCCAGCATTTT | CANQGAAGQPQHF
- | TRBJ2-1 | TRBD2 | TRBV10-2 | TGCGCCAGCAGGATCGCTAGCGGCAGCTCCTACAATGAGCAGTTCTTC | CASRIASGSSYNEQFF
- | TRBJ2-1 | TRBD2 | TRBV6-4 | TGTGCCAGCAGTCCCCTAGCGGCTTCCTACAATGAGCAGTTCTTC | CASSPLAASYNEQFF
- | TRBJ1-4 | - | TRBV28 | TGTGCCAGCAGCCTCAACAGGGAAAAACTGTTTTTT | CASSLNREKLFF
few | TRBJ1-1 | - | TRBV19 | TGTGCCAGTAGTATAGGAGGGATGAACACTGAAGCTTTCTTT | CASSIGGMNTEAFF
- | TRBJ1-3 | - | TRBV10-3 | TGTGCCATCAGTGAGTCACGGAGCTCTGGAAACACCATATATTTT | CAISESRSSGNTIYF
- | TRBJ2-7 | TRBD1 | TRBV28 | TGTGCCAGCAGTTTAGGGACAGGGTTTTACGAGCAGTACTTC | CASSLGTGFYEQYF
- | TRBJ1-5 | - | TRBV5-1 | TGCGCCAGCAGCTTGGAGCCGGGATCTAGCAATCAGCCCCAGCATTTT | CASSLEPGSSNQPQHF
- | TRBJ2-5 | TRBD2 | TRBV5-4 | TGTGCCAGCAGCTCAGGACTAGCGGAGACCCAAGAGACCCAGTACTTC | CASSSGLAETQETQYF
- | TRBJ1-6 | - | TRBV5-5 | TGTGCCAGCAGCCCGGGGGGAGATCGATCACCCCTCCACTTT | CASSPGGDRSPLHF
- | TRBJ2-7 | - | TRBV5-1 | TGCGCCAGCAGCCTGGGGGGGACACAAACCTACGAGCAGTACTTC | CASSLGGTQTYEQYF
- | TRBJ1-2 | - | TRBV5-6 | TGTGCCAGCAGCTTGGAGGGTCGGGCCGGGAGGGGGAACTATGGCTACACCTTC | CASSLEGRAGRGNYGYTF
- | TRBJ2-2 | TRBD1 | TRBV5-1 | TGCGCCAGCAGCTTAAGGGGGACAGGGAGCACCGGGGAGCTGTTTTTT | CASSLRGTGSTGELFF
- | TRBJ2-1 | TRBD2 | TRBV4-3 | TGCGCCAGCAGCCAAGAGGGTAGCGGGAGGCCGTGGAATGAGCAGTTCTTC | CASSQEGSGRPWNEQFF
- | TRBJ2-1 | - | TRBV2 | TGTGCCAGCAAGGAGGGGAGCTCCTACAATGAGCAGTTCTTC | CASKEGSSYNEQFF
once | TRBJ1-2 | - | TRBV5-8 | TGTGCCAGCAGTTATGACACAAACTATGGCTACACCTTC | CASSYDTNYGYTF
once | TRBJ2-2 | - | TRBV7-3 | TGTGCCAGCAGCTCCCCTTCGGCAGGGTCCGGGGAGCTGTTTTTT | CASSSPSAGSGELFF
- | TRBJ1-1 | - | TRBV2 | TGTGCCAGTAGCGGGCGTTCTGAAGCTTTCTTT | CASSGRSEAFF
few | TRBJ2-2 | - | TRBV9 | TGTGCCAGCAGCGTACTCCCTCTGGGGATTAGAGGGAGGAACACCGGGGAGCTGTTTTTT | CASSVLPLGIRGRNTGELFF
few | TRBJ1-1 | - | TRBV7-6 | TGTGCCAGCAGCGGAAAGACGGGGAACACTGAAGCTTTCTTT | CASSGKTGNTEAFF
- | TRBJ1-6 | - | TRBV19 | TGTGCCAGTAGTCCCGGTGTCGTTCATAATTCACCCCTCCACTTT | CASSPGVVHNSPLHF
few | TRBJ2-7 | TRBD1 | TRBV5-1 | TGCGCCAGCAGGCACGGGACAGGGGAAGGCGGGGGGACCTACGAGCAGTACTTC | CASRHGTGEGGGTYEQYF
once | TRBJ2-7 | - | TRBV7-9 | TGTTCCAGCAGCTTGGGGAGCTACGAGCAGTACTTC | CSSSLGSYEQYF
- | TRBJ1-1 | - | TRBV10-3 | TGTGCCATCAGTGAGTCATTTGGAGGAAGAGCGCCCTTT | CAISESFGGRAPF
once | TRBJ2-7 | TRBD1 | TRBV2 | TGTGCCAGCAGTAGGACAGGATTCTACGAGCAGTACTTC | CASSRTGFYEQYF
- | TRBJ1-1 | TRBD1 | TRBV6-4 | TGTGCCAGCAGTGTTTTAGGACAGGCCTACGATTTCTTT | CASSVLGQAYDFF
- | TRBJ1-4 | - | TRBV5-1 | TGCGCCAGCAGCTTACTAGAGAATAATGAAAAACTGTTTTTT | CASSLLENNEKLFF
- | TRBJ1-2 | TRBD1 | TRBV6-5 | TGTGCCAGCAGTTCGACAGGGGGCCCCCATGGCTACACCTTC | CASSSTGGPHGYTF
- | TRBJ2-3 | TRBD2 | TRBV2 | TGTGCCAGCAGTGAAACTAGCGGGGGGGCGGGCACAGATACGCAGTATTTT | CASSETSGGAGTDTQYF
- | TRBJ1-5 | TRBD1 | TRBV7-2 | TGTGCCAGCAGCGCCGACCGGGACAGGGGCAATCAGCCCCAGCATTTT | CASSADRDRGNQPQHF
- | TRBJ2-5 | - | TRBV30 | TGTGCCTGGAGTGTAGTGGGCGAAGAGACCCAGTACTTC | CAWSVVGEETQYF
- | TRBJ2-1 | TRBD2 | TRBV29-1 | TGCAGCGTTGAAGGGGGGAGCGGGAGGCGGGGTGAGCAGTTCTTC | CSVEGGSGRRGEQFF
- | TRBJ2-2 | - | TRBV5-1 | TGCGCCAGCAGCCCCTTGGGAGTAAACACCGGGGAGCTGTTTTTT | CASSPLGVNTGELFF
once | TRBJ1-1 | - | TRBV6-5 | TGTGCCAGTGGTGCAGGTGGAAACACTGAAGCTTTCTTT | CASGAGGNTEAFF